This T cell receptor beta chain came from a study of blood T cell repertoires in COVID-19. About the research overall: PBMCs, B-cell-depleted T cells, or T cells were the source of the cDNA or gDNA that made up the material.

The V segment lost 6 bases and the J segment 2 bases; nucleotides outside the gene matches: 7. There are 16 residues in the CDR3. Germline-derived CDR1 and CDR2 are PRHDT and FYEKMQ (reference sequence). As originally analysed: By means of reference gene primer amplification, nucleated cell counts were estimated. Measured with immunoSEQ multiplex PCR; TCRdb has only the in-frame clones, and not every one. V and J calls and clone size are copied from that table; D and trimming were computed from the DNA. Among tens of thousands of clones, 77% were seen once, and the ten largest hold 7.5% to 10%. This clone was recorded only once.

This TCR derives from a human donor in a cohort sampled during active COVID-19. Sequences were obtained from peripheral blood. V usage is TRBV13 and J usage is TRBJ1-2; 12 bases line up with TRBD1. The CDR3 protein is CASRPGTGGRNYGYTF. DNA of the CDR3: TGTGCCAGCAGGCCCGGGACAGGGGGCCGAAACTATGGCTACACCTTC.